These T cell receptor beta chains were read from a single sample in a study of cytomegalovirus exposure and HLA in healthy donors. The table came from immunoSEQ multiplex PCR; TCRdb's copy has only in-frame clones and leaves some out. In the table there are 95,000 to 150,000 clones, roughly 78% of which are singletons. The sample comprised PBMCs. The receptors here all came from a man aged 25 to 40 in good health and CMV-seronegative. The CDR3 runs from the conserved cysteine through the conserved F or W. D genes are given only for firm matches. Some rows mark clone size as missing; the rest say once, few, many or name a class of expanded clone.

TRBJ1-6,-,TRBV6-1,TRBD1,TGTGCCAGCAGTAAGGACAGGGTCAATTCACCCCTCCACTTT,CASSKDRVNSPLHF
TRBJ2-6,-,TRBV5-4,-,TGTGCCAGCAGCTTGGGTCGAGTCTCTGGGGCCAACGTCCTGACTTTC,CASSLGRVSGANVLTF
TRBJ2-3,-,TRBV7-2,-,TGTGCCAGCAGCTTAGTGAGGTACCGGTATACGCAGTATTTT,CASSLVRYRYTQYF
TRBJ1-1,-,TRBV11-2,-,TGTGCCAGCAGCTTCCACTGGAACACTGAAGCTTTCTTT,CASSFHWNTEAFF
TRBJ1-1,once,TRBV5-6,-,TGTGCCAGCAGCTCGCAGGGATTTGGCTCTGAAGCTTTCTTT,CASSSQGFGSEAFF
TRBJ2-7,few,TRBV9,TRBD1,TGTGCCAGCAGCGGATTGGACAGGGAGATCAACGAGCAGTACTTC,CASSGLDREINEQYF
TRBJ1-5,once,TRBV7-9,-,TGTTCCAGCACCCTTTCCGGAGGGAATCAGCCCCAGCATTTT,CSSTLSGGNQPQHF
TRBJ2-7,-,TRBV7-3,TRBD2,TGTGCCAGCAGCTTAAGGGGGACTAGCGGGGACGAGCAGTACTTC,CASSLRGTSGDEQYF
TRBJ2-3,few,TRBV6-1,TRBD2,TGTGCCAGCAGGGCCCTAGCGGGGGGGGCAGATACGCAGTATTTT,CASRALAGGADTQYF
TRBJ1-5,-,TRBV6-6,TRBD1,TGTGCCAGCCAAGGACAGGGCCGCAATCAGCCCCAGCATTTT,CASQGQGRNQPQHF
TRBJ1-1,-,TRBV6-5,TRBD1,TGTGCCAGCAGTTACCGTCTAGGGGGCTTCAACACTGAAGCTTTCTTT,CASSYRLGGFNTEAFF
TRBJ2-7,few,TRBV19,TRBD1,TGTGCCACCGAAGACAGGGTAAAGTACGAGCAGTACTTC,CATEDRVKYEQYF
TRBJ2-3,-,TRBV7-3,TRBD2,TGTGCCAGCAGCTTAACACCGACTAGCGGGGGGGTAGATACGCAGTATTTT,CASSLTPTSGGVDTQYF
TRBJ2-1,-,TRBV7-3,-,TGTGCCAGCAGCTTAGTACGAGGAGATGAGCAGTTCTTC,CASSLVRGDEQFF
TRBJ2-1,-,TRBV19,TRBD2,TGTGCCAGCAATAACCCCCTAGCGGGGGGACTCTGGATCTCCAATGAGCAGTTCTTC,CASNNPLAGGLWISNEQFF
TRBJ2-5,-,TRBV10-1,-,TGCGCCAGCAGTGATTCAGGAAAGGAGGACCAAGAGACCCAGTACTTC,CASSDSGKEDQETQYF
TRBJ1-2,few,TRBV15,-,TGTGCCACCAGCAGAGACAGGGAATATGGCTACACCTTC,CATSRDREYGYTF
TRBJ2-2,-,TRBV19,-,TGTGCCAGTAGTATAGCAGGGACGAACACCGGGGAGCTGTTTTTT,CASSIAGTNTGELFF
TRBJ2-4,-,TRBV28,TRBD1,TGTGCCAGCAGTCGACAGGGGAGGGCCAAAAACATTCAGTACTTC,CASSRQGRAKNIQYF
TRBJ1-1,-,TRBV6-1,-,TGTGCCAGCAGTAATACTGCGGACACTGAAGCTTTCTTT,CASSNTADTEAFF
TRBJ2-7,-,TRBV5-6,-,TGTGCCAGCAGTCGGACTGTTTACGAGCAGTACTTC,CASSRTVYEQYF
TRBJ2-3,-,TRBV6-5,-,TGTGCCAGCAGTTACGCGGATACGCAGTATTTT,CASSYADTQYF
TRBJ2-1,few,TRBV2,TRBD2,TGTGCCAGCCTCAAACGAGGACTAGCGGGGCTAGACTCCTACAATGAGCAGTTCTTC,CASLKRGLAGLDSYNEQFF
TRBJ1-4,few,TRBV6-5,-,TGTGCCAGCAGTCTGATACAGGTCGTACGTGAAAAACTGTTTTTT,CASSLIQVVREKLFF
TRBJ1-2,-,TRBV6-6,TRBD1,TGTGCCAGTATGAACAGGGGGAACATCTATGGCTACACCTTC,CASMNRGNIYGYTF
TRBJ1-5,few,TRBV7-2,-,TGTGCCAGCAGCTTAGACTTAGGGGATGGCAATCAGCCCCAGCATTTT,CASSLDLGDGNQPQHF